The TCR beta chain described here comes from a study of siplizumab effects on memory and regulatory T cells. Whole-study findings and limits: With siplizumab, Treg-derived clones averaged roughly 62% of mappable alloreactive CD4+ clones, versus approximately 29% in controls.

Each sample had 9.3 x 10^4 or so TCR templates assayed. The method was immunoSEQ multiplex PCR; TCRdb's version includes in-frame clones alone and lacks a portion of them. The table shows roughly 50,000 clones, with under 98% occurring only once. A word on this clone: The target antigen is unknown.

The germline V gene has CDR1 LNHDA and CDR2 SQIVND (reference sequence). This CDR3 comprises 14 residues. V trimming: 5 bases; J trimming: 4 bases; junction bases outside the gene matches: 6. Material: naive CD4+ T cells sorted from blood. The receptor's source is a human donor in good health. V and J are TRBV19 and TRBJ2-5; TRBD1 aligns across 8 bases. This CDR3 reads CASSYGQGRETQYF. The CDR3 DNA is TGTGCCAGTAGTTATGGACAGGGCCGAGAGACCCAGTACTTC.